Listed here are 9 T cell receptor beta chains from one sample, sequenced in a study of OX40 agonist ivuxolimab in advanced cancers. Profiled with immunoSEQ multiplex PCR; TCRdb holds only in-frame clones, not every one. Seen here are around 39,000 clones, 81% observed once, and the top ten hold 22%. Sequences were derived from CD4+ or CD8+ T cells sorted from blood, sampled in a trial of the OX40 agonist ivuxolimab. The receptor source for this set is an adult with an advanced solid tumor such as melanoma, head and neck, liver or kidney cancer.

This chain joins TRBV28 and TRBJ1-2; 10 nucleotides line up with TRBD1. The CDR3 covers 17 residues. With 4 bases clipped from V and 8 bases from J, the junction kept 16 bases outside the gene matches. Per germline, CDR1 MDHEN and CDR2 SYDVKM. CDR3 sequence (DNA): TGTGCCAGCAGTTCCCCTGCCCCCGGACAGGGGGTGAGGGGCTACACCTTC. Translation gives CASSSPAPGQGVRGYTF.

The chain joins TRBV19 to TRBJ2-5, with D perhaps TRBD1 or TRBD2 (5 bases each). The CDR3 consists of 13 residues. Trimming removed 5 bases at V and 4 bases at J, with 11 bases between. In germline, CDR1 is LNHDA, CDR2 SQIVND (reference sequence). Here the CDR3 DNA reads TGTGCCAGTAGTGGGACCCGCGGAGAGACCCAGTACTTC. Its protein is CASSGTRGETQYF.

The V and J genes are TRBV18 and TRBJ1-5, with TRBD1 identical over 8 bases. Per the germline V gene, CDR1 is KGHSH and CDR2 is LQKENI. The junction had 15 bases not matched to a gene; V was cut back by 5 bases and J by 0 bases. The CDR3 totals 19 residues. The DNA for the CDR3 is TGTGCCAGCTCATCCTACAGGGGGACCAACCCTAATAGCAATCAGCCCCAGCATTTT. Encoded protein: CASSSYRGTNPNSNQPQHF. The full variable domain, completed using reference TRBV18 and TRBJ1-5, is NAGVMQNPRHLVRRRGQEARLRCSPMKGHSHVYWYRQLPEEGLKFMVYLQKENIIDESGMPKERFSAEFPKEGPSILRIQQVVRGDSAAYFCASSSYRGTNPNSNQPQHFGDGTRLSIL.

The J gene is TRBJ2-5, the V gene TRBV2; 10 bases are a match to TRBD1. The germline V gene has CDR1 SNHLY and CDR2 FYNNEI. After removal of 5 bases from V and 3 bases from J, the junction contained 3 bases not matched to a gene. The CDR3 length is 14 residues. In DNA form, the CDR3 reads TGTGCCAGCAGTAGGACAGGGGGAGAAGAGACCCAGTACTTC. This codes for CASSRTGGEETQYF.

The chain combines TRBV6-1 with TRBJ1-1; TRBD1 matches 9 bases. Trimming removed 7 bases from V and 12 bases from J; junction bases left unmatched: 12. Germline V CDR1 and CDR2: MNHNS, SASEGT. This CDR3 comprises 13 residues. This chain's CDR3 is CASILRGTGRPFF. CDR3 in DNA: TGTGCCAGCATACTTCGGGGGACAGGGCGGCCTTTCTTT.

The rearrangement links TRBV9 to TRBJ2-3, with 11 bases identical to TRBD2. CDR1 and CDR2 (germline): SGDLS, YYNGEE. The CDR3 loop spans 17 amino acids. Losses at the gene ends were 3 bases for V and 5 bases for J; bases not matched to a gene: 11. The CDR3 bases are TGTGCCAGCAGCGCAACTACCGGGACTAGCGGATTAGATACGCAGTATTTT. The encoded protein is CASSATTGTSGLDTQYF.

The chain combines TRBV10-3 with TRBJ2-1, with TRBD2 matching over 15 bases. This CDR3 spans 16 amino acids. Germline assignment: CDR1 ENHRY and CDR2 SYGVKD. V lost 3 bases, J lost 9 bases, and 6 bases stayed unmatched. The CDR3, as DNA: TGTGCCATCAGTGACCCAGGACTAGCGGGGGGGCGTGAGCAGTTCTTC. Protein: CAISDPGLAGGREQFF.

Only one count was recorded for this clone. The DNA for the CDR3 is TGCGCCAGCAGCTCGTCAGGGAGTGGGGCCAACGTCCTGACTTTC. It encodes CASSSSGSGANVLTF. The gene calls are TRBV5-1 and TRBJ2-6; D is tentatively TRBD1 or TRBD2 (5 bases each). Germline V gene data show CDR1 as SGHRS and CDR2 as YFSETQ. CDR3 length: 15 amino acids. V was trimmed by 3 bases and J by 3 bases, leaving 10 bases between them.

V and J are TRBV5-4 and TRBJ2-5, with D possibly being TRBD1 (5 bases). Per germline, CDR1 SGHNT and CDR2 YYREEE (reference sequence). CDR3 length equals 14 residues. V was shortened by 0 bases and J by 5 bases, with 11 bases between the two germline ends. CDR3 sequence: CASSLAPPGETQYF. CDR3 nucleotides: TGTGCCAGCAGCTTGGCTCCTCCAGGGGAGACCCAGTACTTC.